This T cell receptor beta chain was identified in a study of tumor-infiltrating lymphocytes in primary liver carcinoma. Regarding the study as a whole: Tumor specimens were characterized by a significantly higher top-250-clone fraction than blood (p = 0.039).

As concerns this clonotype: Its antigen is not identified. The germline gene is not matched at one end of the junction; a read error may be the cause.

Germline V gives CDR1 SGHNT, CDR2 YENEEA. The CDR3 runs 13 residues. From unsorted bulk tissue weighing roughly 18-30 mg, DNA and RNA were co-extracted. Each of the tumor samples contained in excess of 75% viable tumor cells. Total RNA (around 500 ng) served as template for TCR beta cDNA synthesis primed by a constant-region primer. Generation of the TCR beta libraries relied on three nested multiplex PCR rounds using slightly modified ARM-PCR. TRBV1-TRBV30 forward primers and a C-beta reverse primer were used in the first two PCR rounds, which each ran for approximately 11 cycles. TCRdb ran MiXCR on the multiplex PCR reads and lists one entry per CDR3 protein. The profile shows more than 45,000 distinct CDR3 sequences, over 65% of them singletons.

V usage is TRBV11-3 and J usage is TRBJ2-3; D unclear. This sequence originates from a man aged 35 to 55 with primary liver carcinoma and hepatitis B virus infection. Sample: liver tumor tissue from sampling region 3. As for subset: tumor region T3, left-lateral pole. This CDR3 reads CAGRWGETDTQYF. CDR3 nucleotides: TGTGCCGGCAGGTGGGGTGAGACAGATACGCAGTATTTT.